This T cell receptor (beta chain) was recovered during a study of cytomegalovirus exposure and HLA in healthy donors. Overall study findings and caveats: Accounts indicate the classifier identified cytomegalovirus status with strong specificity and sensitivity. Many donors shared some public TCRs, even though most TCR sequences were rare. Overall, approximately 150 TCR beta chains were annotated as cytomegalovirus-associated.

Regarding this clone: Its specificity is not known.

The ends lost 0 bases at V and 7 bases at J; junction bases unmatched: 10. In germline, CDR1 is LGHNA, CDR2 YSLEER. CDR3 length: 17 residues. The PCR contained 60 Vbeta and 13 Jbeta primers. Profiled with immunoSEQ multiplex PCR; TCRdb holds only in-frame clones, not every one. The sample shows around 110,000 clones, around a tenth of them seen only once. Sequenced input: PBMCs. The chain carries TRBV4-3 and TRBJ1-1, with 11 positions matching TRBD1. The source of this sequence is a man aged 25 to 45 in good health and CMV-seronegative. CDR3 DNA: TGCGCCAGCAGCCAAGATCTGGGGACAGGGGGTCGATTTGAAGCTTTCTTT. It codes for CASSQDLGTGGRFEAFF.